The rows below give T cell receptor beta chains drawn from one sample of a study of T-cell memory formation after mild COVID-19. Using its own MiXCR run on the 5' RACE reads, TCRdb lists one record per CDR3 protein. The sample contains 250,000 to 300,000 distinct CDR3 sequences, approximately 18% of which appear only once. Sequenced material: PBMCs or a T cell subset sorted from them (not recorded which). These receptor sequences come from a man aged 18 to 30 who had mild COVID-19 (a few samples of this study predate the infection). Cell type and time point are not known. Each CDR3 is given with its conserved first and last residue. The size field is filled for only some rows; it gives once, few, many or a size class.

J,size,V,CDR3
TRBJ1-2,many,TRBV7-9,CASSPWTGSYGYTF
TRBJ2-7,once,TRBV7-2,CASSSGLEEYF
TRBJ1-5,few,TRBV20-1,CSAIRTPRGQPQHF
TRBJ1-5,-,TRBV28,CASSLGIGHQPQHF
TRBJ2-7,-,TRBV19,CASSMNRAYEQYF
TRBJ2-3,many,TRBV29-1,CSVSRGRGTDTQYF
TRBJ2-5,-,TRBV4-2,CASSQDWDSQETQYF
TRBJ1-1,few,TRBV5-6,CASSVSNSPTEAFF
TRBJ2-5,-,TRBV6-2/TRBV6-3,CASSPQLETQYF
TRBJ1-5,many,TRBV7-2,CASSLAAGGNNQPQHF
TRBJ2-7,-,TRBV9,CASSVSQDTYEQYF
TRBJ1-1,few,TRBV3-1,CASSFFRDGTEAFF
TRBJ1-6,few,TRBV2,CASSDSRETNSPLHF
TRBJ2-7,few,TRBV12-3/TRBV12-4,CASSSDRNPAYEQYF
TRBJ2-7,-,TRBV9,CASSVGGQGAEQYF
TRBJ2-1,few,TRBV4-3,CASSQDGGFNEQFF
TRBJ1-2,few,TRBV20-1,CSARDGYTF
TRBJ2-7,-,TRBV28,CASSKPGGISEQYF
TRBJ2-7,few,TRBV7-2,CASSPSGALGYEQYF
TRBJ1-1,-,TRBV5-1,CASSPELDTEAFF
TRBJ2-2,-,TRBV7-3,CASSPSGTAGKNTGELFF
TRBJ2-7,-,TRBV6-2/TRBV6-3,CASSYHRGYEQYF
TRBJ2-7,many,TRBV5-1,CASSVEQKYEQYF
TRBJ2-5,few,TRBV10-3,CAISPEVAKETQYF
TRBJ2-5,-,TRBV4-1,CASSHPETGEETQYF
TRBJ1-1,few,TRBV5-1,CASSGLGGNTEAFF
TRBJ2-7,few,TRBV6-2/TRBV6-3,CASSYSGQADYEQYF
TRBJ1-2,few,TRBV7-9,CASSGRVPLDYGYTF
TRBJ2-1,-,TRBV7-3,CASSLTRDSFSNEQFF
TRBJ2-1,-,TRBV28,CASNTASYNEQFF
TRBJ2-1,-,TRBV9,CASSVWGADNEQFF
TRBJ1-2,few,TRBV7-2,CASSTRDRVYGYTF
TRBJ2-1,many,TRBV4-3,CASSLSRQRGGSEQFF
TRBJ2-2,few,TRBV14,CASSQVKTGELFF
TRBJ1-5,few,TRBV2,CASSESTVQPQHF
TRBJ2-1,few,TRBV29-1,CSVDSGYNEQFF
TRBJ1-1,-,TRBV12-3/TRBV12-4,CASTLSYEAFF
TRBJ2-1,-,TRBV9,CASSVAAHEQFF
TRBJ2-3,-,TRBV4-2,CASSQGIQGELTDTQYF
TRBJ2-5,many,TRBV12-3/TRBV12-4,CASSGTFPQETQYF
TRBJ1-6,few,TRBV2,CASSGPGQGNSPLHF
TRBJ1-1,few,TRBV4-1,CASSQDFTDYTEAFF
TRBJ1-1,-,TRBV5-8,CASSYPGQAVTEAFF
TRBJ1-5,-,TRBV14,CASSYRGPWRRNQPQHF
TRBJ2-5,few,TRBV6-5,CASSYLGAGGETQYF
TRBJ1-5,few,TRBV6-1,CAIRLTGGGPPQHF
TRBJ1-2,few,TRBV6-5,CASSYSVGSNYGYTF
TRBJ1-5,-,TRBV28,CASSFRDRVYQPQHF
TRBJ2-4,few,TRBV4-3,CASSQDPGLNIQYF
TRBJ2-7,few,TRBV20-1,CSAEQSYEQYF
TRBJ2-3,many,TRBV5-1,CASSFTGTSTDTQYF
TRBJ1-3,-,TRBV6-6,CASSYPGAGNTIYF
TRBJ2-3,many,TRBV19,CASSPGSSTDTQYF